This TCR beta chain originates from a study of cytomegalovirus exposure and HLA in healthy donors. The PCR employed 60 Vbeta primers together with 13 Jbeta primers. Some clones are missing from TCRdb's copy, which holds only in-frame ones; the method was immunoSEQ multiplex PCR. The data contain 200,000 to 250,000 clones, approximately 78% of them singletons. Germline CDR1 reads SGDLS; CDR2 reads YYNGEE. CDR3 length: 15 amino acids. Unmatched junction bases numbered 8, after V lost 4 bases and J lost 8 bases. Study conclusions and caveats: Analysis was carried out at a later point, and it linked a missense DCLRE1C variant to TCR beta V- and J-gene trimming.

In this sample, this clone turned up a few times. Its antigen is still unknown. The TCR originated in a male donor in good health and CMV-seronegative. The chain is built from TRBV9 and TRBJ1-4; TRBD1 matches at 10 bases. The sample was PBMCs. The CDR3 protein is CASSYGTGEGEKLFF. In DNA, the CDR3 is TGTGCCAGCAGCTACGGGACAGGGGAGGGGGAAAAACTGTTTTTT.